This is a list of T cell receptor beta chains from one sample in a study of cytomegalovirus exposure and HLA in healthy donors. This table comes from immunoSEQ multiplex PCR, and its TCRdb copy is limited to in-frame clones, with some not included. The repertoire consists of more than 140,000 clones, with approximately 79% occurring once and the leading ten covering about 0.64%. The sequencing sample was made of PBMCs. The receptors were sampled from a male donor in good health and CMV-seronegative. The CDR3 runs from the conserved cysteine through the conserved F or W. The D gene is left open where the match is weak. Not all rows give a size; the values are once, few, many and, for expanded clones, a class.

j_gene: TRBJ2-7
v_gene: TRBV4-1
d_gene: TRBD2
abundance: .
len: 16
CDR3nt: TGCGCCAGCAGCCACGAACGACTAGCGGGAGACTACGAGCAGTACTTC
CDR3aa: CASSHERLAGDYEQYF

j_gene: TRBJ2-1
v_gene: TRBV7-9
d_gene: TRBD2
abundance: .
len: 15
CDR3nt: TGTGCCAGCAGCTTTGGGACTAGGTGGAGCCATGAGCAGTTCTTC
CDR3aa: CASSFGTRWSHEQFF

j_gene: TRBJ2-3
v_gene: TRBV12-5
d_gene: .
abundance: .
len: 15
CDR3nt: TGTGCTAGTGGTTTGCCAGATTCTAGCACAGATACGCAGTATTTT
CDR3aa: CASGLPDSSTDTQYF

j_gene: TRBJ2-7
v_gene: TRBV5-1
d_gene: .
abundance: .
len: 14
CDR3nt: TGCGCCAGCAGCGCAAGTCAGGGTGCCTACGAGCAGTACTTC
CDR3aa: CASSASQGAYEQYF

j_gene: TRBJ1-4
v_gene: TRBV6-6
d_gene: TRBD1
abundance: few
len: 14
CDR3nt: TGTGCCAGCAGATTAACAGGGGGCAGTGAAAAACTGTTTTTT
CDR3aa: CASRLTGGSEKLFF

j_gene: TRBJ2-7
v_gene: TRBV11-2
d_gene: .
abundance: few
len: 15
CDR3nt: TGTGCCAGCAGCTTGACGACCGGGACTTCCTACGAGCAGTACTTC
CDR3aa: CASSLTTGTSYEQYF

j_gene: TRBJ1-2
v_gene: TRBV6-6
d_gene: .
abundance: .
len: 13
CDR3nt: TGTGCCAGCAGTTACGGGCCGGGATCTGGCTACACCTTC
CDR3aa: CASSYGPGSGYTF

j_gene: TRBJ2-5
v_gene: TRBV10-3
d_gene: TRBD1
abundance: .
len: 14
CDR3nt: TGTGCCATCAATCGGGACAGGGCTCAAGAGACCCAGTACTTC
CDR3aa: CAINRDRAQETQYF

j_gene: TRBJ2-1
v_gene: TRBV7-9
d_gene: TRBD2
abundance: .
len: 10
CDR3nt: TGTGCCGGGGGGGTCAATGAGCAGTTCTTC
CDR3aa: CAGGVNEQFF

j_gene: TRBJ2-7
v_gene: TRBV27
d_gene: .
abundance: .
len: 15
CDR3nt: TGTGCCAGCAGTACCCAAGACAGTCGGTCCTACGAGCAGTACTTC
CDR3aa: CASSTQDSRSYEQYF

j_gene: TRBJ2-5
v_gene: TRBV6-6
d_gene: TRBD2
abundance: .
len: 15
CDR3nt: TGTGCCAGCAGTGACGAAGAGGTAGCGGGGAGGACCCAGTACTTC
CDR3aa: CASSDEEVAGRTQYF

j_gene: TRBJ2-5
v_gene: TRBV5-4
d_gene: TRBD2
abundance: .
len: 15
CDR3nt: TGTGCCAGCAGCTTGGGGGGGGGATTGGGGGAGACCCAGTACTTC
CDR3aa: CASSLGGGLGETQYF

j_gene: TRBJ2-1
v_gene: TRBV2
d_gene: TRBD2
abundance: .
len: 15
CDR3nt: TGTGCCAGCAGTCTGCGGTCTAGCGGGGACAATGAGCAGTTCTTC
CDR3aa: CASSLRSSGDNEQFF

j_gene: TRBJ1-2
v_gene: TRBV7-2
d_gene: TRBD1
abundance: once
len: 13
CDR3nt: TGTGCCAGCAGACGGGACAGGCTTGCTGGCTACACCTTC
CDR3aa: CASRRDRLAGYTF

j_gene: TRBJ2-3
v_gene: TRBV6-1
d_gene: .
abundance: .
len: 14
CDR3nt: TGTGCCAGCAGCCCGATGGGGGGAGGAGATACGCAGTATTTT
CDR3aa: CASSPMGGGDTQYF

j_gene: TRBJ2-7
v_gene: TRBV6-5
d_gene: TRBD1
abundance: .
len: 15
CDR3nt: TGTGCCAGCAGCTACTCGGGACAGGCATCCTACGAGCAGTACTTC
CDR3aa: CASSYSGQASYEQYF

j_gene: TRBJ2-7
v_gene: TRBV6-6
d_gene: .
abundance: .
len: 15
CDR3nt: TGTGCCAGCAGTTACCGGGACACATACTCCTACGAGCAGTACTTC
CDR3aa: CASSYRDTYSYEQYF

j_gene: TRBJ2-1
v_gene: TRBV5-1
d_gene: TRBD2
abundance: .
len: 18
CDR3nt: TGCGCCAGCAGCTTTGGACTAGCGGGAGGTCCTCAGGGGAATGAGCAGTTCTTC
CDR3aa: CASSFGLAGGPQGNEQFF

j_gene: TRBJ2-2
v_gene: TRBV7-9
d_gene: .
abundance: .
len: 16
CDR3nt: TGTGCCAGCAGCAAGAGGACACCTGCGAACACCGGGGAGCTGTTTTTT
CDR3aa: CASSKRTPANTGELFF

j_gene: TRBJ2-7
v_gene: TRBV2
d_gene: .
abundance: few
len: 13
CDR3nt: TGTGCCAGCAGTGGGACGGGGTCATACGAGCAGTACTTC
CDR3aa: CASSGTGSYEQYF

j_gene: TRBJ1-4
v_gene: TRBV7-3
d_gene: .
abundance: .
len: 14
CDR3nt: TGTGCCAGCAGCAGGGGTTCGGGTAATGAAAAACTGTTTTTT
CDR3aa: CASSRGSGNEKLFF

j_gene: TRBJ2-1
v_gene: TRBV19
d_gene: .
abundance: .
len: 15
CDR3nt: TGTGCCAGTAGTATTAGGCAGGGGGGCTACAATGAGCAGTTCTTC
CDR3aa: CASSIRQGGYNEQFF

j_gene: TRBJ1-2
v_gene: TRBV18
d_gene: .
abundance: .
len: 12
CDR3nt: TGTGCCAGCTCACAGGACAGCTATGGCTACACCTTC
CDR3aa: CASSQDSYGYTF

j_gene: TRBJ1-1
v_gene: TRBV9
d_gene: TRBD1
abundance: .
len: 15
CDR3nt: TGTGCCAGCAGCGAGACAGGGAGGAGGGACACTGAAGCTTTCTTT
CDR3aa: CASSETGRRDTEAFF

j_gene: TRBJ2-2
v_gene: TRBV7-2
d_gene: TRBD2
abundance: .
len: 16
CDR3nt: TGTGCCAGCAGCTTAGTTCGAGCGGGAGCCACCGGGGAGCTGTTTTTT
CDR3aa: CASSLVRAGATGELFF

j_gene: TRBJ2-7
v_gene: TRBV5-1
d_gene: TRBD2
abundance: .
len: 13
CDR3nt: TGCGCCAGCAGCTTCGGGGGGGGGAACGAGCAGTACTTC
CDR3aa: CASSFGGGNEQYF

j_gene: TRBJ2-2
v_gene: TRBV11-3
d_gene: TRBD1
abundance: few
len: 15
CDR3nt: TGTGCCAGCAGCTTGCGGACAGGGTCCACCGGGGAGCTGTTTTTT
CDR3aa: CASSLRTGSTGELFF

j_gene: TRBJ1-4
v_gene: TRBV21-1
d_gene: .
abundance: .
len: 15
CDR3nt: TGTGCCAGCAGCAACTGGGGGGGGGCTAATGAAAAACTGTTTTTT
CDR3aa: CASSNWGGANEKLFF

j_gene: TRBJ1-2
v_gene: TRBV19
d_gene: .
abundance: .
len: 12
CDR3nt: TGTGCCAGTAGTATGCCGGTCTATGGCTACACCTTC
CDR3aa: CASSMPVYGYTF

j_gene: TRBJ1-3
v_gene: TRBV7-9
d_gene: .
abundance: once
len: 15
CDR3nt: TGTGCCAGCAGCTTGTACGCGACAGGTGGAAACACCATATATTTT
CDR3aa: CASSLYATGGNTIYF

j_gene: TRBJ2-7
v_gene: TRBV27
d_gene: TRBD1
abundance: .
len: 17
CDR3nt: TGTGCCAGCGGCACAACTCAGGGACAGGGGAGGGGTTACGAGCAGTACTTC
CDR3aa: CASGTTQGQGRGYEQYF

j_gene: TRBJ1-2
v_gene: TRBV6-1
d_gene: TRBD1
abundance: .
len: 15
CDR3nt: TGTGCCAGCAGTCTAGGGGGACAGGGGAACTATGGCTACACCTTC
CDR3aa: CASSLGGQGNYGYTF

j_gene: TRBJ2-2
v_gene: TRBV5-1
d_gene: .
abundance: .
len: 14
CDR3nt: TGCGCCAGCAGCTTGTCTTCCGGCACCGGGGAGCTGTTTTTT
CDR3aa: CASSLSSGTGELFF